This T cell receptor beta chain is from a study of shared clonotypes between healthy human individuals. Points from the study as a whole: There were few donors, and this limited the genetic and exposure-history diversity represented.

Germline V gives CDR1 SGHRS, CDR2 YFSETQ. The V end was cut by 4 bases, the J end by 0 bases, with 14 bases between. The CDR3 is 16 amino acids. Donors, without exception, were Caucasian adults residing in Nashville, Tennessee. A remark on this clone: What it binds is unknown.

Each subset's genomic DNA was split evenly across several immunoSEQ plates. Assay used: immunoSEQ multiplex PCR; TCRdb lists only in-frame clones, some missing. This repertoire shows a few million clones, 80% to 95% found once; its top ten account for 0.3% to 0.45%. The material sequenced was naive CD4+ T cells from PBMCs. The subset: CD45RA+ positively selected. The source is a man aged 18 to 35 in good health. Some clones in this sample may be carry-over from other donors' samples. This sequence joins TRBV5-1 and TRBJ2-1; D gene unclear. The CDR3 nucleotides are TGCGCCAGCAGCCCTTTCTCCTCGAGCTCCTACAATGAGCAGTTCTTC. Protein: CASSPFSSSSYNEQFF.